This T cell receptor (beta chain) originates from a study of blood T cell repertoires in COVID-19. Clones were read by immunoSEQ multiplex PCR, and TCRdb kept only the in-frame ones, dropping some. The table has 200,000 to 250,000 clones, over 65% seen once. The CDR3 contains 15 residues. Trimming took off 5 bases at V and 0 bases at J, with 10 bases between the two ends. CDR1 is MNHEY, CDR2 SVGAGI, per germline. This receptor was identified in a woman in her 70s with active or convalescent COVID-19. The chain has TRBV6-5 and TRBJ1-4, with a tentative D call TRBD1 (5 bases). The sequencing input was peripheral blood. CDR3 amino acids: CASSRRQSTNEKLFF. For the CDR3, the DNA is TGTGCCAGCAGTCGACGACAGTCAACTAATGAAAAACTGTTTTTT.